The 31 T cell receptor beta chains in this list originate from one sample, sequenced in a study of cytomegalovirus exposure and HLA in healthy donors. Vbeta (60) and Jbeta (13) primers were used in the PCR. Clones were sequenced by immunoSEQ multiplex PCR, and TCRdb holds only the in-frame ones, with some missing. The sample includes about 170,000 clones, roughly 71% of them seen just once. Sequenced input: PBMCs. These receptor sequences come from a girl between 10 and 17 years old in good health and CMV-seronegative.

V gene TRBV25-1 combines with J gene TRBJ2-7, with 12 bases matching TRBD2. The germline V gene encodes CDR1 MGHDK and CDR2 SYGVNS. The CDR3 extends over 15 amino acids. V gave up 2 bases and J gave up 2 bases; unmatched junction bases: 1. CDR3 amino acids: CASSEGLAGTYEQYF. CDR3 bases: TGTGCCAGCAGTGAAGGACTAGCGGGGACCTACGAGCAGTACTTC.

The chain recombines TRBV25-1 with TRBJ1-2; 8 nucleotides match TRBD1. CDR1 is MGHDK and CDR2 is SYGVNS in the germline V gene. CDR3 length: 15 residues. V lost 4 bases and J lost 3; bases outside the gene matches: 7. CDR3 in DNA: TGTGCCAGCAGTGCCCCGGACAGGGAGTACTATGGCTACACCTTC. Its translation is CASSAPDREYYGYTF.

V usage is TRBV2 and J usage is TRBJ1-1; possibly TRBD1 for D (6 bases). V was cut by 5 bases and J by 0 bases, with 19 bases left in between. Per the germline V gene, CDR1 is SNHLY and CDR2 is FYNNEI. This CDR3 is 17 amino acids long. This chain's CDR3 is CASSLRGLGPVNTEAFF. The CDR3 nucleotides read TGTGCCAGCAGTCTCAGGGGTTTGGGACCTGTGAACACTGAAGCTTTCTTT.

This sequence joins TRBV30 and TRBJ1-1; D possibly corresponds to TRBD1 (5 bases). Trimming removed 3 bases at V and 5 bases at J, with 16 bases between. The CDR3 length is 14 residues. Germline lookup yields CDR1 GTSNPN and CDR2 SVGIG (reference sequence). CDR3 loop: CAWRRGPLGTEAFF. In DNA, the CDR3 is TGTGCCTGGAGAAGGGGTCCCCTGGGAACTGAAGCTTTCTTT.

V and J are TRBV19 and TRBJ2-5, with D maybe TRBD1 (6 bases). Trimming cost V 0 bases and J 5 bases, with 13 bases left between them. CDR1 is LNHDA and CDR2 is SQIVND in the germline V gene (reference sequence). This CDR3 spans 15 amino acids. CDR3 DNA sequence: TGTGCCAGTAGTATAGAAGCAGGGGTCAGGGAGACCCAGTACTTC. Protein sequence: CASSIEAGVRETQYF.

The chain carries TRBV19 and TRBJ1-1; possible D gene TRBD1, 6 bases. Germline CDR1 reads LNHDA; CDR2 reads SQIVND (reference sequence). Between the trimmed V and J ends, which lost 1 base and 8 bases, there was a span of 8 bases. The CDR3 covers 12 residues. As DNA, the CDR3 is TGTGCCAGTAGTATAGGCAGGGGAGAAGCTTTCTTT. Translation: CASSIGRGEAFF.

The V and J genes are TRBV5-1 and TRBJ1-6, with TRBD1 identical over 9 bases. The CDR3 length is 18 residues. The V segment lost 4 bases and the J segment 1 base; nucleotides outside the gene matches: 9. CDR1 is SGHRS, CDR2 YFSETQ, per germline. The CDR3: CASSPGQGIGSYNSPLHF. CDR3 coding DNA: TGCGCCAGCAGCCCAGGACAGGGGATAGGGTCCTATAATTCACCCCTCCACTTT.

The chain carries TRBV27 and TRBJ1-1; the D gene is possibly TRBD1 (5 bases). V gave up 7 bases and J gave up 1 base, with 13 bases separating them. Germline values: CDR1 MNHEY, CDR2 SMNVEV (reference sequence). The length of the CDR3 is 14 residues. The CDR3 DNA is TGTGCCAGCACCCTCAGGGAAGGGAACACTGAAGCTTTCTTT. Its translation: CASTLREGNTEAFF.

The rearrangement links TRBV27 to TRBJ1-2, with D maybe TRBD1 (6 bases). The V gene lost 2 bases and the J gene lost 7 bases, with 11 bases spanning the gap. This CDR3 contains 13 residues. The V gene's germline CDR1 is MNHEY and CDR2 SMNVEV (reference sequence). CDR3 DNA sequence: TGTGCCAGCAGTTTAACAGGGTCGTTTGGCTACACCTTC. Translated, it gives CASSLTGSFGYTF.

This clone was found once. J is TRBJ2-2 and V is TRBV15; 7 bases match TRBD2. CDR3 length equals 18 residues. CDR1 and CDR2 (germline): LNHNV, YYDKDF (reference sequence). The J segment lost 7 bases and the V segment lost 3 bases, leaving 17 bases of the junction unmatched. For the CDR3, the DNA is TGTGCCACCAGCAGGGCTGGCGGGGGTGCTTCGTCGGACGGGGAGCTGTTTTTT. It encodes CATSRAGGGASSDGELFF. The variable domain in full, with the rest retrieved from reference TRBV15 and TRBJ2-2, is DAMVIQNPRYQVTQFGKPVTLSCSQTLNHNVMYWYQQKSSQAPKLLFHYYDKDFNNEADTPDNFQSRRPNTSFCFLDIRSPGLGDTAMYLCATSRAGGGASSDGELFFGEGSRLTVL.

The V gene is TRBV6-6, the J gene TRBJ1-1, with D perhaps matching TRBD1 (6 bases). The germline gives CDR1 MNHNY, CDR2 SVGAGI (reference sequence). The CDR3 is made up of 14 amino acids. The V end was cut by 9 bases, the J end by 4 bases, with 18 bases between. CDR3 region: CASGSGEGGTEAFF. The CDR3 DNA reads as TGTGCCAGTGGATCAGGGGAGGGTGGCACTGAAGCTTTCTTT.

The chain links TRBV11-1 to TRBJ2-7, with a tentative D call TRBD1 (6 bases). Germline V CDR1 and CDR2: SGHAT, FQDESV (reference sequence). The CDR3 extends over 12 amino acids. V lost 5 bases to trimming and J lost 8 bases, with 13 bases between them. CDR3 region: CASSPPDRQQYF. The CDR3 DNA follows: TGTGCCAGCAGCCCACCGGACAGACAGCAGTACTTC.

The V and J genes are TRBV2 and TRBJ2-7; 11 bases align to TRBD2. Germline values: CDR1 SNHLY, CDR2 FYNNEI. The CDR3 extends over 15 amino acids. The trim removed 6 bases at V and 2 bases at J, leaving 6 bases unmatched. The DNA for the CDR3 is TGTGCCAGCAGCCCGACTAGCGGGGTTACCTACGAGCAGTACTTC. The encoded protein is CASSPTSGVTYEQYF.

This chain uses TRBV10-2 with TRBJ2-5, with 8 bases aligning to TRBD1. The ends lost 3 bases at V and 2 bases at J; junction bases unmatched: 8. In germline, CDR1 is WSHSY, CDR2 SAAADI. This CDR3 region has 16 residues. CDR3 DNA sequence: TGCGCCAGCAGTGAACACACAGGGGGTGGACAAGAGACCCAGTACTTC. Protein sequence: CASSEHTGGGQETQYF.

The J gene is TRBJ2-7, the V gene TRBV2; 7 bases fit TRBD1. From germline, CDR1 is SNHLY and CDR2 FYNNEI. There are 15 residues in the CDR3. The V gene end was trimmed by 6 bases and the J gene end by 4 bases; junction bases not matched to a gene: 12. CDR3: CASSPDRVAGYEQYF. The CDR3 DNA reads as TGTGCCAGCAGCCCCGACAGGGTCGCCGGGTACGAGCAGTACTTC.

This clone was seen only a few times. V gene TRBV19 combines with J gene TRBJ2-2; the match to TRBD1 covers 9 bases. With V trimmed by 5 bases and J by 8 bases, 6 bases remained unmatched. The CDR3 has 14 amino acids. CDR1 and CDR2 from the germline V gene are LNHDA and SQIVND (reference sequence). The CDR3 protein is CASSAGQGSGELFF. DNA for the CDR3: TGTGCCAGTAGTGCCGGACAGGGGTCAGGGGAGCTGTTTTTT.

The chain combines TRBV13 with TRBJ1-6; D unresolved. Trimming took 0 bases from V and 13 from J, leaving 10 bases between them. This CDR3 comprises 13 residues. From germline, CDR1 is PRHDT and CDR2 FYEKMQ (reference sequence). CDR3 sequence: CASSLGLAPPLHF. The CDR3 DNA is TGTGCCAGCAGCTTAGGACTTGCACCCCCCCTCCACTTT. The whole variable domain, filled in from reference TRBV13 and TRBJ1-6, reads AAGVIQSPRHLIKEKRETATLKCYPIPRHDTVYWYQQGPGQDPQFLISFYEKMQSDKGSIPDRFSAQQFSDYHSELNMSSLELGDSALYFCASSLGLAPPLHFGNGTRLTVT.

V and J are TRBV19 and TRBJ1-5, with 8 bases aligning to TRBD1. This CDR3 spans 15 amino acids. The germline V gene encodes CDR1 LNHDA and CDR2 SQIVND (reference sequence). V dropped 6 bases and J dropped 3; count of bases not matched to a gene: 7. The CDR3 coding sequence is TGTGCCAGTAGATTGGACAGGGCGTCCAATCAGCCCCAGCATTTT. Its protein product is CASRLDRASNQPQHF. Full variable domain (rest looked up from reference TRBV19 and TRBJ1-5): DGGITQSPKYLFRKEGQNVTLSCEQNLNHDAMYWYRQDPGQGLRLIYYSQIVNDFQKGDIAEGYSVSREKKESFPLTVTSAQKNPTAFYLCASRLDRASNQPQHFGDGTRLSIL.

This clone came up a few times. This CDR3 reads CASSLVRDTEAFF. The DNA of the CDR3 is TGCGCCAGCAGCTTGGTCCGGGACACTGAAGCTTTCTTT. V and J are TRBV5-1 and TRBJ1-1, with D unresolved. Trimming took 0 bases from V and 3 from J, leaving 6 bases between them. The CDR3 is 13 amino acids. Germline-derived CDR1 and CDR2 are SGHRS and YFSETQ. Based on the CDR3 plus reference TRBV5-1 and TRBJ1-1, the full variable domain is KAGVTQTPRYLIKTRGQQVTLSCSPISGHRSVSWYQQTPGQGLQFLFEYFSETQRNKGNFPGRFSGRQFSNSRSEMNVSTLELGDSALYLCASSLVRDTEAFFGQGTRLTVV.

The chain employs TRBV6-5 and TRBJ2-3; TRBD2 matches at 8 bases. V gave up 6 bases and J gave up 6 bases; unmatched junction bases: 5. The CDR3 is 13 residues long. CDR1 and CDR2 (germline): MNHEY, SVGAGI. The CDR3 is CASRGLVHDTQYF. CDR3 nucleotides: TGTGCCAGCAGGGGACTAGTACACGATACGCAGTATTTT.

The rearrangement uses TRBV7-6 and TRBJ1-1, with 7 bases identical to TRBD1. Germline CDR1 SGHVS, CDR2 FNYEAQ. The CDR3 is 14 residues long. V dropped 1 base and J dropped 5; count of bases not matched to a gene: 4. The CDR3 reads CASSLVDRDTEAFF. CDR3 nucleotides: TGTGCCAGCAGCTTAGTAGACAGGGATACTGAAGCTTTCTTT.

The V and J genes are TRBV27 and TRBJ1-5; D call uncertain. The CDR3 consists of 15 residues. Germline V gene sequence: CDR1 MNHEY, CDR2 SMNVEV (reference sequence). Trimming removed 6 bases at V and 5 bases at J, with 17 bases between. The CDR3 bases are TGTGCCAGCAGCTCCTGGGCCGCGGGCGATCAGCCCCAGCATTTT. As protein: CASSSWAAGDQPQHF.

The V gene is TRBV19, the J gene TRBJ1-1; possible D gene TRBD1, 5 bases. The CDR3 length is 15 residues. Per germline, CDR1 LNHDA and CDR2 SQIVND (reference sequence). The V and J ends lost 3 bases and 5 bases respectively, with 16 bases between them. Here the CDR3 reads CASSMFLASGTEAFF. The CDR3 region has the DNA TGTGCCAGTAGTATGTTTCTGGCCTCAGGGACTGAAGCTTTCTTT.

The chain is built from TRBV5-1 and TRBJ1-1; 9 positions match TRBD1. Germline trimming cut 3 bases from V and 4 bases from J; bases unmatched to any gene: 4. The CDR3 sequence is 14 residues long. Germline V gene data show CDR1 as SGHRS and CDR2 as YFSETQ. CDR3 residues: CASSWDREATEAFF. The CDR3 DNA sequence: TGCGCCAGCAGCTGGGACAGGGAGGCCACTGAAGCTTTCTTT.

J is TRBJ1-6 and V is TRBV27, with 8 bases fitting TRBD1. V lost 5 bases and J lost 7; bases outside the gene matches: 10. Per the germline V gene, CDR1 is MNHEY and CDR2 is SMNVEV (reference sequence). The CDR3 extends over 16 amino acids. The CDR3 DNA reads TGTGCCAGCAGTGCTATCGACAGGGGCAAGAATTCACCCCTCCACTTT. This sequence encodes CASSAIDRGKNSPLHF.

About this clone itself: At one of its ends the junction is not consistent with the germline gene, which may arise from a read error. This chain connects TRBV2 to TRBJ2-7, with a weak D call TRBD2 (6 bases). There are 9 residues in the CDR3. CDR1 SNHLY and CDR2 FYNNEI come from the germline V gene. The CDR3 DNA reads as TGTGCCAGCAGCGAGGCGGAGGGCTTC. Amino acid sequence: CASSEAEGF.

J is TRBJ2-5 and V is TRBV5-4, with a tentative D call TRBD2 (6 bases). The V gene's germline CDR1 is SGHNT and CDR2 YYREEE (reference sequence). CDR3 length: 13 residues. The V gene lost 3 bases and the J gene lost 2 bases, with 8 bases spanning the gap. DNA of the CDR3: TGTGCCAGCAGCTCCCGGGAGCAAGAGACCCAGTACTTC. Its protein product is CASSSREQETQYF.

DNA of the CDR3: TGTGCCAGCAGTTTAGGGCGCCGTACAACTAATGAAAAACTGTTTTTT. Protein: CASSLGRRTTNEKLFF. The rearrangement links TRBV27 to TRBJ1-4, with D hard to call. CDR1 is MNHEY and CDR2 is SMNVEV in the germline V gene (reference sequence). Trimming removed 2 bases from V and 0 bases from J, with 10 bases in between. This CDR3 spans 16 amino acids. Combining the CDR3 with reference TRBV27 and TRBJ1-4 gives the whole variable domain EAQVTQNPRYLITVTGKKLTVTCSQNMNHEYMSWYRQDPGLGLRQIYYSMNVEVTDKGDVPEGYKVSRKEKRNFPLILESPSPNQTSLYFCASSLGRRTTNEKLFFGSGTQLSVL.

This chain links TRBV27 with TRBJ2-1, with TRBD2 matching 12 bases. The V segment lost 6 bases and the J segment 10 bases; nucleotides outside the gene matches: 7. Germline lookup yields CDR1 MNHEY and CDR2 SMNVEV (reference sequence). This CDR3 is built from 14 residues. CDR3 nucleotides: TGTGCCAGCAGGCTAGCGGGGGGGCAGGGGGAGCAGTTCTTC. Protein: CASRLAGGQGEQFF.

This clone has just a few counts. The rearrangement uses TRBV14 and TRBJ2-5; 7 positions agree with TRBD2. V shed 4 bases, J shed 7 bases, and the junction held 12 bases outside the gene matches. The CDR3 extends over 15 amino acids. CDR1 is SGHDN, CDR2 FVKESK, per germline. CDR3 amino acids: CASSRSTWGGRTQYF. The CDR3 nucleotides read TGTGCCAGCAGCCGCTCGACTTGGGGGGGTAGGACCCAGTACTTC.

This chain links TRBV7-6 with TRBJ2-1; D call uncertain. The CDR3 consists of 12 residues. V gave up 3 bases and J gave up 7 bases, with 7 bases separating them. CDR1 SGHVS and CDR2 FNYEAQ come from the germline V gene. DNA for the CDR3: TGTGCCAGCAGCTTCGAGTTAAATGAGCAGTTCTTC. It translates to CASSFELNEQFF.